These 6 T cell receptor beta chains were all obtained from the same sample, sequenced in a study of blood T cells in healthy people across ages (dated by TCRdb to the mid-2010s). The library was generated by 5' RACE. The data were produced on an Illumina HiSeq 2500. A second PCR of roughly 7 to 11 cycles was run with a J-beta primer mix and a sample-barcoded 5' primer. Using fastp at Q25 and MiXCR, TCRdb reprocessed the public reads and kept productive beta chains. Every entry covers one CDR3 protein and lists the most common genes and DNA from its rows. For this sample the table gives 950,000 to 1,200,000 distinct CDR3 sequences, of which around two fifths were detected only once. Jointly, the top ten make up around 13% of the sample. The sample was blood. The receptors derive from a young man in good health.

The chain is built from TRBV5-1 and TRBJ2-2, with D perhaps matching TRBD1 (5 bases). Deletions cut 7 bases from V and 5 bases from J, with 12 bases between. From germline, CDR1 is SGHRS and CDR2 YFSETQ. The CDR3 loop spans 13 amino acids. CDR3 DNA: TGCGCCAGCGACTCAGGGTATACCGGGGAGCTGTTTTTT. It translates to CASDSGYTGELFF.

The CDR3 nucleotides are TGTGCCAGCAGCCAACTGGGGGTGAGCGCCTACAATGAGCAGTACTTC. Its translation: CASSQLGVSAYNEQYF. The chain uses TRBV4-2 and TRBJ2-7; the D gene could be TRBD1 or TRBD2 (5 bases each). Looked up from germline, CDR1 is LGHNA and CDR2 is YNFKEQ. CDR3 length: 16 residues. The V end lost 2 bases, the J end lost 7 bases, and 21 bases lay between the germline ends.

This clonotype was found many times. CDR3 in DNA: TGTGCCAGCAGCCAAGATGTCGCTTCCCAAGAGACCCAGTACTTC. It encodes CASSQDVASQETQYF. The chain links TRBV3-1 to TRBJ2-5; D gene unclear. Per germline, CDR1 LGHDT and CDR2 YNNKEL (reference sequence). V lost 0 bases and J 1 base, leaving 9 bases between the germline ends. CDR3 length: 15 residues.

In this sample, this clonotype turned up a few times. The gene calls are TRBV29-1 and TRBJ2-3, with TRBD1 matching 8 bases. The CDR3 is 14 residues long. Trimming at V came to 4 bases and at J to 5 bases, leaving 8 bases not matched to a gene. Germline V CDR1 and CDR2: SQVTM, ANQGSEA. The CDR3 loop reads CSVVGSGGEDTQYF. The CDR3 DNA reads TGCAGCGTTGTTGGGTCAGGGGGCGAAGATACGCAGTATTTT.

The chain employs TRBV10-3 and TRBJ1-4, with 8 bases aligning to TRBD1. This CDR3 region has 15 residues. Trimming at V came to 2 bases and at J to 3 bases, leaving 2 bases not matched to a gene. Looked up from germline, CDR1 is ENHRY and CDR2 is SYGVKD. The CDR3 spells CAISEQDRANEKLFF. CDR3 in DNA: TGTGCCATCAGTGAGCAGGACAGGGCTAATGAAAAACTGTTTTTT.

Here the CDR3 DNA reads TGTGCCAGCAGCGGAAAACCGGGGACCACAGATACGCAGTATTTT. Protein product: CASSGKPGTTDTQYF. The rearrangement joins TRBV9 to TRBJ2-3; possibly TRBD1 or TRBD2 for D (5 bases each). Germline CDR1 reads SGDLS; CDR2 reads YYNGEE. The CDR3 totals 15 residues. Trimming took 3 bases from V and 2 from J, leaving 13 bases between them.